The rows below give T cell receptor beta chains drawn from one sample of a study of blood T cell repertoires in COVID-19. Method: immunoSEQ multiplex PCR; TCRdb's copy keeps in-frame clones and lacks some. The sample lists approximately 230,000 clones; 84% were seen once. Sequences were obtained from peripheral blood. All receptors come from a young man with active or convalescent COVID-19. The CDR3 runs from the conserved cysteine through the conserved F or W. Fields, in order: CDR3 protein, CDR3 DNA, J gene, clone size, D gene, V gene. The D gene is left open where the match is weak. Size is omitted from some rows. Given values are once, few, many or a class for expanded clones.

CDR3: CASKTGAANIQYF; DNA: TGTGCCAGCAAGACAGGGGCGGCAAACATTCAGTACTTC; J: TRBJ2-4; size: .; D: TRBD1; V: TRBV7-9
CDR3: CASSLGTSGSMWADTQYF; DNA: TGTGCCAGCAGCTTAGGGACTAGCGGGAGTATGTGGGCAGATACGCAGTATTTT; J: TRBJ2-3; size: .; D: TRBD2; V: TRBV7-3
CDR3: CASSLGRQGRAYEQYF; DNA: TGTGCCAGCAGTTTAGGGAGGCAGGGAAGGGCCTACGAGCAGTACTTC; J: TRBJ2-7; size: .; D: .; V: TRBV27
CDR3: CASSVAPETEAFF; DNA: TGTGCCAGCAGCGTAGCCCCCGAGACTGAAGCTTTCTTT; J: TRBJ1-1; size: few; D: .; V: TRBV9
CDR3: CASSPEDRAYEQYF; DNA: TGTGCCAGCAGCCCCGAGGACAGGGCCTACGAGCAGTACTTC; J: TRBJ2-7; size: few; D: TRBD1; V: TRBV13
CDR3: CASSPRTSGGLLYF; DNA: TGTGCCAGCAGTCCCAGGACTAGCGGGGGGCTGCTGTACTTC; J: TRBJ2-7; size: .; D: TRBD2; V: TRBV27
CDR3: CASSPGKTQYF; DNA: TGTGCCAGCAGCCCGGGGAAGACCCAGTACTTC; J: TRBJ2-5; size: .; D: .; V: TRBV7-9
CDR3: CASSLGLAAYNEQFF; DNA: TGTGCCAGCAGCTTAGGACTAGCGGCCTACAATGAGCAGTTCTTC; J: TRBJ2-1; size: .; D: TRBD2; V: TRBV5-5
CDR3: CASSLAMQNYEQYF; DNA: TGTGCCAGCAGCTTAGCGATGCAGAACTACGAGCAGTACTTC; J: TRBJ2-7; size: .; D: .; V: TRBV7-2
CDR3: CASSLEGIGNQPQHF; DNA: TGCGCCAGCAGCTTGGAGGGGATTGGCAATCAGCCCCAGCATTTT; J: TRBJ1-5; size: .; D: .; V: TRBV5-1
CDR3: CAWRASGRRETQYF; DNA: TGTGCCTGGCGAGCTAGCGGGAGACGGGAGACCCAGTACTTC; J: TRBJ2-5; size: .; D: TRBD2; V: TRBV30
CDR3: CASSSVGGVNTEAFF; DNA: TGTGCCAGCAGCTCCGTGGGGGGAGTGAACACTGAAGCTTTCTTT; J: TRBJ1-1; size: .; D: .; V: TRBV6-6
CDR3: CASSYHGAREAFF; DNA: TGTGCCAGCAGTTACCATGGGGCGCGCGAAGCTTTCTTT; J: TRBJ1-1; size: .; D: .; V: TRBV6-5
CDR3: CSGGTGLGGEQYF; DNA: TGCAGCGGCGGGACAGGGTTAGGAGGCGAGCAGTACTTC; J: TRBJ2-7; size: .; D: TRBD1; V: TRBV29-1
CDR3: CASSISTQGNEQFF; DNA: TGTGCCAGCAGTATTTCCACCCAGGGCAATGAGCAGTTCTTC; J: TRBJ2-1; size: .; D: .; V: TRBV27
CDR3: CATSRDRARAYEQYF; DNA: TGTGCCACCAGCAGAGATCGAGCGCGGGCCTACGAGCAGTACTTC; J: TRBJ2-7; size: .; D: .; V: TRBV15
CDR3: CASSLESGKLFF; DNA: TGTGCCAGCAGCTTAGAGTCGGGAAAACTGTTTTTT; J: TRBJ1-4; size: once; D: .; V: TRBV7-8
CDR3: CASRDRGPYEQYF; DNA: TGTGCCAGCCGGGACAGGGGACCATACGAGCAGTACTTC; J: TRBJ2-7; size: .; D: TRBD1; V: TRBV6-5
CDR3: CASSIGGNTIYF; DNA: TGTGCCAGCAGTATTGGGGGCAACACCATATATTTT; J: TRBJ1-3; size: .; D: .; V: TRBV7-2
CDR3: CASRLDRDSYNEQFF; DNA: TGTGCCAGCAGGTTGGACAGGGACTCCTACAATGAGCAGTTCTTC; J: TRBJ2-1; size: .; D: TRBD1; V: TRBV28
CDR3: CASSLGTGNEQFF; DNA: TGTGCCAGCAGTTTGGGGACAGGCAATGAGCAGTTCTTC; J: TRBJ2-1; size: once; D: TRBD1; V: TRBV28
CDR3: CAISRTGGNNSPLHF; DNA: TGTGCCATCAGTAGGACAGGGGGCAATAATTCACCCCTCCACTTT; J: TRBJ1-6; size: few; D: TRBD1; V: TRBV10-3
CDR3: CASSQNVLIGLAGYSGANVLTF; DNA: TGCGCCAGCAGCCAAAATGTACTGATTGGACTAGCGGGTTACTCTGGGGCCAACGTCCTGACTTTC; J: TRBJ2-6; size: .; D: TRBD2; V: TRBV4-3
CDR3: CASNPTGQATEAFF; DNA: TGTGCCAGCAACCCGACAGGGCAAGCCACTGAAGCTTTCTTT; J: TRBJ1-1; size: .; D: TRBD1; V: TRBV6-5
CDR3: CASSQDGARPGWETQYF; DNA: TGCGCCAGCAGCCAAGATGGGGCGAGACCAGGGTGGGAGACCCAGTACTTC; J: TRBJ2-5; size: .; D: .; V: TRBV4-1
CDR3: CSVLGTSGTRGTDTQYF; DNA: TGCAGCGTGTTGGGGACTAGTGGTACGCGAGGCACAGATACGCAGTATTTT; J: TRBJ2-3; size: .; D: TRBD2; V: TRBV29-1
CDR3: CASSELGGTEAFF; DNA: TGTGCCAGCAGTGAACTAGGGGGCACTGAAGCTTTCTTT; J: TRBJ1-1; size: .; D: .; V: TRBV6-1
CDR3: CASSIELIAAYYNEQFF; DNA: TGTGCCAGTAGTATAGAATTGATAGCGGCATACTACAATGAGCAGTTCTTC; J: TRBJ2-1; size: .; D: .; V: TRBV19
CDR3: CASSPNRVWTEAFF; DNA: TGCGCCAGCAGTCCGAACAGGGTTTGGACTGAAGCTTTCTTT; J: TRBJ1-1; size: .; D: .; V: TRBV10-1
CDR3: CASSYRVRHLNNEQFF; DNA: TGTGCCAGCAGTTACAGGGTCAGGCACCTTAACAATGAGCAGTTCTTC; J: TRBJ2-1; size: .; D: .; V: TRBV28
CDR3: CASNRAEGTNTEVFF; DNA: TGTGCCAGCAACAGAGCGGAGGGAACGAACACTGAAGTTTTCTTT; J: TRBJ1-1; size: once; D: .; V: TRBV2
CDR3: CASSPWTGDGYTF; DNA: TGTGCCAGCAGCCCCTGGACAGGAGATGGCTACACCTTC; J: TRBJ1-2; size: .; D: TRBD1; V: TRBV3-1/TRBV3-2
CDR3: CASSFLQGTDTQYF; DNA: TGTGCCAGCAGTTTCCTACAGGGCACAGATACGCAGTATTTT; J: TRBJ2-3; size: many; D: .; V: TRBV28
CDR3: CASSGTSEGNEQFF; DNA: TGTGCCAGCTCCGGGACTAGCGAGGGCAATGAGCAGTTCTTC; J: TRBJ2-1; size: .; D: TRBD2; V: TRBV13
CDR3: CASRQGHEAFF; DNA: TGTGCCAGCAGGCAGGGTCATGAAGCTTTCTTT; J: TRBJ1-1; size: .; D: .; V: TRBV4-2
CDR3: CASSLTQGGTQYF; DNA: TGTGCCAGCAGCTTGACCCAAGGAGGGACCCAGTACTTC; J: TRBJ2-5; size: few; D: .; V: TRBV5-6
CDR3: CASSSGQYNEKLFF; DNA: TGCGCCAGCAGCTCGGGACAGTATAATGAAAAACTGTTTTTT; J: TRBJ1-4; size: .; D: TRBD1; V: TRBV5-1
CDR3: CASTRDRDRGALHF; DNA: TGTGCCAGCACCCGGGACAGGGATCGTGGGGCCCTCCACTTT; J: TRBJ1-6; size: once; D: TRBD1; V: TRBV6-5
CDR3: CASSLVRSTGPGYTF; DNA: TGTGCCAGCAGCTTAGTGCGCTCGACAGGGCCGGGCTACACCTTC; J: TRBJ1-2; size: .; D: TRBD1; V: TRBV13
CDR3: CASSGQGGQPQHF; DNA: TGTGCCAGCAGTGGGCAGGGTGGGCAGCCCCAGCATTTT; J: TRBJ1-5; size: .; D: .; V: TRBV6-6
CDR3: CASTAGTGLTDTQYF; DNA: TGCGCCAGCACAGCCGGGACAGGGCTCACAGATACGCAGTATTTT; J: TRBJ2-3; size: .; D: TRBD1; V: TRBV4-3
CDR3: CASAREGGSGNTIYF; DNA: TGTGCCAGCGCCAGGGAAGGGGGCTCTGGAAACACCATATATTTT; J: TRBJ1-3; size: .; D: .; V: TRBV5-6
CDR3: CASSFSQQTEAFF; DNA: TGTGCCAGCAGCTTCTCACAGCAGACTGAAGCTTTCTTT; J: TRBJ1-1; size: .; D: .; V: TRBV7-9
CDR3: CASSLAGGDNSPLHF; DNA: TGTGCCAGCAGCTTAGCGGGAGGGGATAATTCACCCCTCCACTTT; J: TRBJ1-6; size: .; D: .; V: TRBV7-9
CDR3: CASSLERGEETQYF; DNA: TGTGCCAGCAGCTTAGAACGGGGGGAAGAGACCCAGTACTTC; J: TRBJ2-5; size: .; D: TRBD2; V: TRBV13
CDR3: CASSLKVGLSEAFF; DNA: TGTGCCAGCAGCCTAAAGGTAGGACTCTCTGAAGCTTTCTTT; J: TRBJ1-1; size: .; D: .; V: TRBV11-2
CDR3: CASSEWGDNQPQHF; DNA: TGTGCCAGCAGTGAATGGGGGGACAATCAGCCCCAGCATTTT; J: TRBJ1-5; size: .; D: .; V: TRBV25-1
CDR3: CASSQMSSLTGELFF; DNA: TGCGCCAGCAGCCAGATGTCTAGTCTCACCGGGGAGCTGTTTTTT; J: TRBJ2-2; size: .; D: .; V: TRBV4-3
CDR3: CASSPQQTTSGGAYEQFF; DNA: TGTGCCAGCAGCCCCCAACAGACGACTAGCGGGGGGGCTTATGAGCAGTTCTTC; J: TRBJ2-1; size: .; D: TRBD2; V: TRBV13
CDR3: CASSLGSGYGYTF; DNA: TGTGCCAGCAGTTTGGGCTCTGGGTATGGCTACACCTTC; J: TRBJ1-2; size: .; D: .; V: TRBV27
CDR3: CASSSRGGGYEQYF; DNA: TGTGCCAGCAGCTCCCGAGGGGGTGGGTACGAGCAGTACTTC; J: TRBJ2-7; size: once; D: .; V: TRBV9
CDR3: CAIAQGLAKDTQYF; DNA: TGTGCCATCGCACAGGGGCTAGCCAAAGATACGCAGTATTTT; J: TRBJ2-3; size: .; D: TRBD1; V: TRBV10-3